What follows are 8 T cell receptor beta chains derived from one specimen sequenced in a study of long-term antiretroviral therapy in people with HIV. Run at survey level, the immunoSEQ assay was version v3.0. Here immunoSEQ multiplex PCR was the method, and the copy in TCRdb shows in-frame clones only, minus some. The data show 30,000 to 40,000 clones, with around 86% seen just once and approximately 5.1% held by the top ten. This sample comprised unsorted PBMCs, obtained 1.5 years after starting antiretroviral therapy. These receptors all stem from a man in his late teens or twenties with HIV.

The CDR3 spells CASSPGQKRQYF. CDR3 DNA sequence: TGTGCCAGCAGCCCGGGACAGAAACGGCAGTACTTC. The genes are TRBV6-1 and TRBJ2-7, with TRBD1 matching over 7 bases. The V gene's germline CDR1 is MNHNS and CDR2 SASEGT. The CDR3 covers 12 residues. V lost 6 bases to trimming and J lost 9 bases; unmatched junction nucleotides: 8.

The chain carries TRBV11-2 and TRBJ1-2, with 7 bases aligning to TRBD1. The CDR3 is made up of 13 amino acids. Germline V gene lookup returns CDR1 SGHAT and CDR2 FQNNGV. J lost 9 bases, V lost 5 bases, and 9 bases had no gene match. CDR3 sequence (DNA): TGTGCCAGCAGCCCCTCTGACAGGGAAAGCTACACCTTC. Amino acid sequence: CASSPSDRESYTF.

The chain has TRBV28 and TRBJ1-5, with a possible D match to TRBD1 (5 bases). The V end lost 6 bases, the J end lost 1 base, and 7 bases lay between the germline ends. The CDR3 sequence is 13 residues long. CDR1 is MDHEN, CDR2 SYDVKM, per germline. In DNA, the CDR3 is TGTGCCAGCAGGCAGGGAAGCAATCAGCCCCAGCATTTT. Translation gives CASRQGSNQPQHF.

This clone was detected only a few times. The rearrangement links TRBV10-2 to TRBJ1-2; D is unresolved. Germline CDR1 reads WSHSY; CDR2 reads SAAADI. This CDR3 has 16 amino acids. V was trimmed by 7 bases and J by 2 bases, leaving 20 bases between them. CDR3 protein: CASTMTPGERNYGYTF. CDR3 DNA sequence: TGCGCCAGCACGATGACCCCCGGGGAGAGAAACTATGGCTACACCTTC.

This chain uses TRBV14 with TRBJ1-2, with 7 bases identical to TRBD1. The junction had 7 bases not matched to a gene; V was cut back by 6 bases and J by 6 bases. CDR3 length equals 13 residues. The germline gives CDR1 SGHDN, CDR2 FVKESK. Written as DNA, the CDR3 is TGTGCCAGCAGATATACAGGGGTGGATGGCTACACCTTC. Its protein is CASRYTGVDGYTF. The full variable domain, its missing parts supplied by reference TRBV14 and TRBJ1-2, is EAGVTQFPSHSVIEKGQTVTLRCDPISGHDNLYWYRRVMGKEIKFLLHFVKESKQDESGMPNNRFLAERTGGTYSTLKVQPAELEDSGVYFCASRYTGVDGYTFGSGTRLTVV.

The chain joins TRBV12-5 to TRBJ2-7; tentatively, D is TRBD1 (6 bases). The CDR3 is made up of 18 amino acids. CDR1 is LGHNT, CDR2 FRNRAP, per germline. Trimming pared 5 bases from V and 6 bases from J, leaving 29 bases between. In DNA, the CDR3 is TGTGCTAGTGGTCCGAATCTGTACCCAGGGGCTCAGATGATCGAGCAGTACTTC. This translates into CASGPNLYPGAQMIEQYF.

This clone was seen once. This rearrangement joins TRBV29-1 to TRBJ2-2; D tentatively reads TRBD1 or TRBD2 (5 bases each). This CDR3 is built from 13 residues. Germline assignment: CDR1 SQVTM and CDR2 ANQGSEA. V was trimmed by 5 bases and J by 4 bases, leaving 11 bases between them. The CDR3 coding sequence is TGCAGCGTTAACCCGAGGGGCACCGGGGAGCTGTTTTTT. This codes for CSVNPRGTGELFF.

The V gene is TRBV28, the J gene TRBJ1-2; a possible D gene is TRBD1 (6 bases). Germline V gives CDR1 MDHEN, CDR2 SYDVKM. Deletions cut 8 bases from V and 8 bases from J, with 21 bases between. The CDR3 consists of 14 residues. CDR3 nucleotide sequence: TGTGCCAGCGGGTCAGGGGTTACCACGGACGGCTACACCTTC. Residues: CASGSGVTTDGYTF.